This T cell receptor beta chain was captured by sequencing in a study of cytomegalovirus exposure and HLA in healthy donors. General study points: Generally TCR sequences proved uncommon, though certain public TCRs appeared in numerous donors.

Separate from the approximately 670-subject first cohort was the approximately 130-subject validation cohort, to which the donors belonged. Sequenced by immunoSEQ multiplex PCR; TCRdb stores in-frame clones only, minus some. The data contain 250,000 to 350,000 clones, about nine tenths of them singletons. As regards this clone: What it recognizes is unknown.

The specimen was PBMCs. The TCR comes from a woman in her thirties in good health and CMV-seropositive.

The CDR3 sequence is CASSLKYEQYF. The CDR3 nucleotides are TGCGCCAGCAGCTTGAAGTACGAGCAGTACTTC. The rearrangement uses TRBV5-1 and TRBJ2-7; D is unclear. The germline V gene has CDR1 SGHRS and CDR2 YFSETQ. There are 11 residues in the CDR3. The V end lost 1 base, the J end lost 4 bases, and 3 bases lay between the germline ends.